Listed below are T cell receptor beta chains from one sample, sequenced in a study of blood T cells in healthy people across ages. TCRdb re-called the 5' RACE reads through MiXCR, storing one row per CDR3 protein. The repertoire includes hundreds of thousands of distinct CDR3 sequences, approximately 50% of them detected once, and around 37% sits in the top ten. The source material was blood. The receptors were sampled from a man between 60 and 70 years old in good health. CDR3s include the opening cysteine and the closing phenylalanine or tryptophan. The D gene is left open where the match is weak. Clone size is given for some rows only: seen once, a few or many times, or a class if the clone is expanded.

d_call: TRBD2; v_call: TRBV2; clone_size: .; j_call: TRBJ2-1; cdr3_aa: CASSDLAGVLTAQFF; cdr3_nt: TGTGCCAGCAGCGACCTAGCGGGGGTCTTAACCGCGCAGTTCTTC
d_call: TRBD1; v_call: TRBV7-2; clone_size: .; j_call: TRBJ2-5; cdr3_aa: CASSLERGRLQETQYF; cdr3_nt: TGTGCCAGCAGCTTGGAAAGGGGGCGACTACAAGAGACCCAGTACTTC
d_call: TRBD1; v_call: TRBV7-2; clone_size: .; j_call: TRBJ1-6; cdr3_aa: CASSLIGTGNSPLHF; cdr3_nt: TGTGCCAGCAGCCTCATCGGGACAGGGAATTCACCCCTCCACTTT
d_call: .; v_call: TRBV29-1; clone_size: .; j_call: TRBJ2-7; cdr3_aa: CSVGAEAYEQYF; cdr3_nt: TGCAGCGTTGGGGCAGAAGCCTACGAGCAGTACTTC
d_call: .; v_call: TRBV12-3/TRBV12-4; clone_size: .; j_call: TRBJ2-5; cdr3_aa: CASSRTGGDKETQYF; cdr3_nt: TGTGCCAGCAGTCGAACAGGGGGGGACAAAGAGACCCAGTACTTC
d_call: TRBD1; v_call: TRBV11-2; clone_size: .; j_call: TRBJ2-7; cdr3_aa: CASSLGGQGVGEQYF; cdr3_nt: TGTGCCAGCAGCTTAGGTGGACAGGGCGTAGGCGAGCAGTACTTC
d_call: .; v_call: TRBV14; clone_size: .; j_call: TRBJ1-6; cdr3_aa: CASSQGLGIESPLHF; cdr3_nt: TGTGCCAGCAGCCAAGGTCTGGGGATAGAATCACCCCTCCACTTT
d_call: TRBD1; v_call: TRBV4-1; clone_size: .; j_call: TRBJ1-1; cdr3_aa: CASSLTGTGTYEAFF; cdr3_nt: TGCGCCAGCAGCCTGACCGGGACAGGGACCTATGAAGCTTTCTTT
d_call: .; v_call: TRBV11-2; clone_size: few; j_call: TRBJ2-7; cdr3_aa: CASSLMVGGTYEQYF; cdr3_nt: TGTGCCAGCAGCTTAATGGTAGGGGGAACCTACGAGCAGTACTTC
d_call: TRBD2; v_call: TRBV4-2; clone_size: .; j_call: TRBJ2-3; cdr3_aa: CASSQGAGGADTQYF; cdr3_nt: TGTGCCAGCAGCCAAGGCGCGGGGGGAGCAGATACGCAGTATTTT
d_call: TRBD1; v_call: TRBV29-1; clone_size: many; j_call: TRBJ2-7; cdr3_aa: CSARTGGEQYF; cdr3_nt: TGCAGCGCCCGGACAGGGGGCGAGCAGTACTTC
d_call: .; v_call: TRBV5-1; clone_size: .; j_call: TRBJ2-3; cdr3_aa: CASSPPDGGDTQYF; cdr3_nt: TGCGCCAGCAGCCCCCCGGACGGGGGAGATACGCAGTATTTT
d_call: .; v_call: TRBV6-2/TRBV6-3; clone_size: few; j_call: TRBJ2-5; cdr3_aa: CASSYSWRDIQETQYF; cdr3_nt: TGTGCCAGCAGTTACTCCTGGAGAGATATCCAAGAGACCCAGTACTTC
d_call: TRBD1; v_call: TRBV4-1; clone_size: .; j_call: TRBJ2-1; cdr3_aa: CASSLIYGGQGYNEQFF; cdr3_nt: TGCGCCAGCAGCCTAATATATGGGGGACAGGGATACAATGAGCAGTTCTTC
d_call: TRBD2; v_call: TRBV12-3/TRBV12-4; clone_size: .; j_call: TRBJ2-2; cdr3_aa: CASSRGTSGGITGELFF; cdr3_nt: TGTGCCAGCAGCCGCGGGACTAGCGGGGGGATCACCGGGGAGCTGTTTTTT
d_call: .; v_call: TRBV18; clone_size: .; j_call: TRBJ1-2; cdr3_aa: CASSPGRDGRGYTF; cdr3_nt: TGTGCCAGCTCACCGGGCAGGGACGGTAGAGGCTACACCTTC
d_call: .; v_call: TRBV20-1; clone_size: few; j_call: TRBJ1-2; cdr3_aa: CSASAQTVNYGYTF; cdr3_nt: TGCAGTGCCTCTGCCCAGACGGTGAACTATGGCTACACCTTC
d_call: TRBD1; v_call: TRBV10-3; clone_size: once; j_call: TRBJ1-4; cdr3_aa: CAISQGQTNEKLFF; cdr3_nt: TGTGCCATCAGCCAGGGACAGACTAATGAAAAACTGTTTTTT